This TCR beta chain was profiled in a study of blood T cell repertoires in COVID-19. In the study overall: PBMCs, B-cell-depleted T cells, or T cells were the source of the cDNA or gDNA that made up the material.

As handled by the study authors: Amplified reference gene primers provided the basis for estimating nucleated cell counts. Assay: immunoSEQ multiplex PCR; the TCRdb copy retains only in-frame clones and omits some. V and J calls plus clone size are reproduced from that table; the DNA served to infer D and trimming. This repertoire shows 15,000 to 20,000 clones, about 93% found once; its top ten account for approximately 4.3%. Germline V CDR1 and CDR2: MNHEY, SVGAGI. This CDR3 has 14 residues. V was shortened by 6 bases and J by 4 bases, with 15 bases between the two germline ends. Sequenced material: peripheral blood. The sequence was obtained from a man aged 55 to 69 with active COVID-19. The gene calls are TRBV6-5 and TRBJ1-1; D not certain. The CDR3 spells CASSLGIVGTEAFF. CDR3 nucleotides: TGTGCCAGCAGCCTAGGAATCGTTGGCACTGAAGCTTTCTTT.